This TCR beta chain was observed in a study of human thymus T cells. Whole-study results and caveats: Both thymic and peripheral blood repertoires showed apparently biased V and J usage.

There are 14 residues in the CDR3. After removal of 4 bases from V and 0 bases from J, the junction contained 3 bases not matched to a gene. Germline lookup yields CDR1 LGHNA and CDR2 YSLEER. The assay was immunoSEQ multiplex PCR, and TCRdb's table has in-frame clones only and misses some. The top ten hold roughly 0.12% of the sample, which has some 40,000 clones, 94% seen once. Note on this clone: Antigen: not known.

Sample: blood. This receptor was taken from a boy less than two years old with a congenital heart defect but otherwise immunologically healthy. The V gene is TRBV4-3, the J gene TRBJ2-7; 7 nucleotides agree with TRBD2. The CDR3 here is CASSRDYVSYEQYF. Written as DNA, the CDR3 is TGCGCCAGCAGCCGGGACTACGTCTCCTACGAGCAGTACTTC.